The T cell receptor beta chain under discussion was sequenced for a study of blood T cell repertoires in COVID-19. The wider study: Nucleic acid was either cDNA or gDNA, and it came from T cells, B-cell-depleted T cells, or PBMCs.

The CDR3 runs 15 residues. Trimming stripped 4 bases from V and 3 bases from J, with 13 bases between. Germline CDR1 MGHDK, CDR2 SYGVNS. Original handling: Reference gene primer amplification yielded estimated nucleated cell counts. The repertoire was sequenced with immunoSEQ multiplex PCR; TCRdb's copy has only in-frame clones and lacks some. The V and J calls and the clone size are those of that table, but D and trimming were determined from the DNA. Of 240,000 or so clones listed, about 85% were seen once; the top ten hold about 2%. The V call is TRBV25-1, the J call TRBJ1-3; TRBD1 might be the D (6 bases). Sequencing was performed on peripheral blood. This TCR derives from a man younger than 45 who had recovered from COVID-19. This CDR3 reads CASSALRGFGNTIYF. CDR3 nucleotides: TGTGCCAGCAGTGCGTTAAGGGGGTTTGGAAACACCATATATTTT.